These T cell receptor beta chains were read from a single sample in a study of cytomegalovirus exposure and HLA in healthy donors. This table comes from immunoSEQ multiplex PCR, and its TCRdb copy is limited to in-frame clones, with some not included. The ten top clones account for around 5%, within a sample of about 67,000 clones. Sequencing was done on a sample of PBMCs. Source of these receptors: a woman in her thirties or forties in good health and CMV-seropositive. CDR3s include the opening cysteine and the closing phenylalanine or tryptophan. D genes are given only for firm matches.

CDR3aa | CDR3nt | j_gene | v_gene | d_gene
CASSLSSGKGTDTQYF | TGTGCCAGCAGCTTATCGTCAGGGAAAGGCACAGATACGCAGTATTTT | TRBJ2-3 | TRBV7-3 | .
CAISLAAGLPDTEAFF | TGTGCCATCAGCCTCGCGGCAGGGCTTCCCGACACTGAAGCTTTCTTT | TRBJ1-1 | TRBV10-3 | .
CASSSGLAAYNEQFF | TGTGCCAGCAGCTCCGGACTAGCAGCCTACAATGAGCAGTTCTTC | TRBJ2-1 | TRBV5-4 | TRBD2
CASSVWTEFEAFF | TGTGCCAGCAGTGTTTGGACAGAGTTTGAAGCTTTCTTT | TRBJ1-1 | TRBV2 | .
CASSGTGIVADTQYF | TGTGCCAGCAGCGGAACAGGGATCGTCGCAGATACGCAGTATTTT | TRBJ2-3 | TRBV9 | .
CASSQQSDQPQHF | TGTGCCAGCAGCCAACAGTCCGATCAGCCCCAGCATTTT | TRBJ1-5 | TRBV5-6 | .
CASSPGQGGYTF | TGTGCCAGTAGTCCCGGTCAGGGTGGCTACACCTTC | TRBJ1-2 | TRBV19 | .
CASSLEQGNNEQYF | TGCGCCAGCAGCTTGGAACAGGGGAACAACGAGCAGTACTTC | TRBJ2-7 | TRBV5-1 | TRBD1
CASSRRTSGRGETQYF | TGTGCCAGCAGCCGACGGACTAGCGGGAGGGGGGAGACCCAGTACTTC | TRBJ2-5 | TRBV7-6 | TRBD2
CASSAEGATEAFF | TGTGCCAGCAGCGCGGAGGGGGCAACTGAAGCTTTCTTT | TRBJ1-1 | TRBV6-4 | TRBD1
CASSLVGDTQYF | TGTGCCAGCAGCTTAGTCGGGGATACGCAGTATTTT | TRBJ2-3 | TRBV11-3 | .
CASSGGSGGQGVSGELFF | TGTGCCAGCAGCGGAGGCTCGGGAGGACAGGGTGTATCCGGGGAGCTGTTTTTT | TRBJ2-2 | TRBV9 | .
CASSPAIELLYTF | TGTGCCAGCAGTCCCGCCATCGAGTTACTCTACACCTTC | TRBJ1-2 | TRBV28 | .
CASSLRGRDISGNEQFF | TGTGCCAGCAGTTTAAGGGGTCGGGACATCTCAGGGAATGAGCAGTTCTTC | TRBJ2-1 | TRBV27 | .
CASSIGYGVGRDTQYF | TGTGCCAGTAGTATCGGTTACGGGGTAGGCCGAGATACGCAGTATTTT | TRBJ2-3 | TRBV19 | .
CASSSDSYGYTF | TGTGCCAGCAGCTCAGACAGTTATGGCTACACCTTC | TRBJ1-2 | TRBV5-4 | .
CASTLPDRDQGNQPQHF | TGTGCCAGCACCCTCCCGGACAGGGATCAGGGCAATCAGCCCCAGCATTTT | TRBJ1-5 | TRBV27 | TRBD1